Presented here are 14 T cell receptor beta chains from one specimen sequenced in a study of shared clonotypes between healthy human individuals. Profiled with immunoSEQ multiplex PCR; TCRdb holds only in-frame clones, not every one. The sample includes roughly 2.6 million clones, about 92% of them seen just once. Sequencing used naive CD4+ T cells sorted from blood. Subset defined: CD45RA+ positively selected. The receptors were sampled from a man between 18 and 29 years old in good health.

This sequence joins TRBV9 and TRBJ2-1; D might be TRBD2 (6 bases). The V gene lost 4 bases and the J gene lost 0 bases, with 17 bases spanning the gap. This CDR3 is built from 17 residues. Germline assignment: CDR1 SGDLS and CDR2 YYNGEE. CDR3 bases: TGTGCCAGCAGCTCTCCTGGAGGGGAGATCTCCTACAATGAGCAGTTCTTC. This sequence encodes CASSSPGGEISYNEQFF.

The V and J genes are TRBV5-4 and TRBJ2-7, with a tentative D call TRBD1 (6 bases). The germline CDR1 and CDR2 sequences are SGHNT and YYREEE (reference sequence). Between the trimmed V and J ends, which lost 4 bases and 6 bases, there was a span of 11 bases. The CDR3 consists of 12 residues. The CDR3 is CASSPDRSEQYF. In DNA form, the CDR3 reads TGTGCCAGCAGCCCAGACAGGTCCGAGCAGTACTTC.

The chain is built from TRBV9 and TRBJ2-2; 8 positions agree with TRBD2. This CDR3 is built from 16 residues. From germline, CDR1 is SGDLS and CDR2 YYNGEE. V lost 0 bases to trimming and J lost 4 bases; unmatched junction nucleotides: 5. CDR3: CASSVASGGITGELFF. DNA of the CDR3: TGTGCCAGCAGCGTAGCCTCGGGGGGGATCACCGGGGAGCTGTTTTTT.

V usage is TRBV5-1 and J usage is TRBJ2-2; 7 bases fit TRBD1. Germline trimming cut 4 bases from V and 6 bases from J; bases unmatched to any gene: 9. The CDR3 is 15 amino acids. CDR1 and CDR2 (germline): SGHRS, YFSETQ. As DNA, the CDR3 is TGCGCCAGCAGCCGAGACAGGGTGGGTGCCGGGGAGCTGTTTTTT. Translation: CASSRDRVGAGELFF. Combining the CDR3 with reference TRBV5-1 and TRBJ2-2 gives the whole variable domain KAGVTQTPRYLIKTRGQQVTLSCSPISGHRSVSWYQQTPGQGLQFLFEYFSETQRNKGNFPGRFSGRQFSNSRSEMNVSTLELGDSALYLCASSRDRVGAGELFFGEGSRLTVL.

The chain joins TRBV10-3 to TRBJ2-1; 10 bases line up with TRBD1. V was clipped by 3 bases and J by 8 bases; unmatched bases: 10. This CDR3 has 16 amino acids. CDR1 is ENHRY and CDR2 is SYGVKD in the germline V gene. In nucleotides, the CDR3 is TGTGCCATCAGTGACCCAGGACAGGGGGGTGGCGATGAGCAGTTCTTC. Protein product: CAISDPGQGGGDEQFF.

The chain combines TRBV5-5 with TRBJ2-5; D may match TRBD1 or TRBD2 (6 bases each). Between the trimmed V and J ends, which lost 1 base and 4 bases, there was a span of 14 bases. The CDR3 has 15 residues. CDR1 and CDR2 (germline): SGHKS, YYEKEE (reference sequence). The CDR3: CASSLLGGYRETQYF. The CDR3 nucleotides read TGTGCCAGCAGCTTGTTAGGGGGGTACCGAGAGACCCAGTACTTC.

The V gene is TRBV2, the J gene TRBJ2-1; D assignment may be TRBD1 or TRBD2 (5 bases each). V lost 5 bases and J lost 13, with 12 bases in between. The germline CDR1 and CDR2 sequences are SNHLY and FYNNEI. The CDR3 is made up of 11 amino acids. The CDR3 DNA follows: TGTGCCAGCAGTCCCGGGACCCCTCAGTTCTTC. It translates to CASSPGTPQFF.

The gene calls are TRBV5-1 and TRBJ1-5; 7 bases are shared with TRBD1. The germline V gene encodes CDR1 SGHRS and CDR2 YFSETQ. The trim removed 4 bases at V and 1 base at J, leaving 2 bases unmatched. CDR3 length: 14 amino acids. The CDR3 reads CASSETGSNQPQHF. CDR3 DNA: TGCGCCAGCAGCGAGACAGGGAGCAATCAGCCCCAGCATTTT.

J is TRBJ2-2 and V is TRBV10-3, with 8 nucleotides matching TRBD1. The CDR3 extends over 15 amino acids. The trim removed 8 bases at V and 2 bases at J, leaving 7 bases unmatched. In germline, CDR1 is ENHRY, CDR2 SYGVKD. CDR3 in amino acids: CAIGGQGRNTGELFF. Written as DNA, the CDR3 is TGTGCCATCGGTGGACAGGGACGAAACACCGGGGAGCTGTTTTTT.

The sample holds one count of this clone. The J gene is TRBJ2-7, the V gene TRBV10-3; D possibly matches TRBD1 or TRBD2 (5 bases each). The V gene's germline CDR1 is ENHRY and CDR2 SYGVKD. V shed 0 bases and J shed 5 bases, with 17 bases lying between them. This CDR3 has 16 residues. The CDR3 region has the DNA TGTGCCATCAGTGAGTCGGCCGGGGCGCGTCTCGACGAGCAGTACTTC. It is translated as CAISESAGARLDEQYF.

V gene TRBV6-5 combines with J gene TRBJ1-2, with a weak D call TRBD1 (6 bases). Germline V gene data show CDR1 as MNHEY and CDR2 as SVGAGI. Trimming took 0 bases from V and 6 from J, leaving 17 bases between them. The CDR3 runs to 16 residues. The CDR3 loop is CASSYSGGAMVNGYTF. CDR3 DNA: TGTGCCAGCAGTTACTCTGGGGGGGCAATGGTAAATGGCTACACCTTC.

The genes are TRBV6-5 and TRBJ2-3; 8 positions match TRBD2. This CDR3 is 13 amino acids long. The germline gives CDR1 MNHEY, CDR2 SVGAGI. V trimming: 7 bases; J trimming: 2 bases; junction bases outside the gene matches: 2. Here the CDR3 reads CASKLAATDTQYF. Here the CDR3 DNA reads TGTGCCAGCAAACTAGCGGCCACAGATACGCAGTATTTT.

This clone showed up just once. The same CDR3 can be traced to other DNA sequences in this sample. The chain combines TRBV7-9 with TRBJ2-7, with D tentatively TRBD2 (6 bases). The CDR3 sequence is 15 residues long. Germline lookup yields CDR1 SEHNR and CDR2 FQNEAQ (reference sequence). Trimming removed 1 base from V and 2 bases from J, with 12 bases in between. The CDR3 protein is CASSLGGTGTYEQYF. As DNA, the CDR3 is TGTGCCAGCAGCTTAGGCGGGACGGGAACCTACGAGCAGTACTTC.

This chain uses TRBV28 with TRBJ1-5; D is possibly TRBD1 (6 bases). CDR3 size: 17 residues. Looked up from germline, CDR1 is MDHEN and CDR2 is SYDVKM. Trimming took 8 bases from V and 9 from J, leaving 29 bases between them. The CDR3 DNA sequence: TGTGCCAGCCAACGGATGGATTTACAGGGTGCGTCAGTGCCCCAGCATTTT. It encodes CASQRMDLQGASVPQHF.